The next 32 T cell receptor beta chains were all read from a single sample in a study of patients and donors after allogeneic stem cell transplantation. MiXCR was run by TCRdb on the RT-PCR reads, yielding one entry per CDR3 protein. Of 70,000 to 75,000 distinct CDR3 sequences in the sample, 26% were seen once. The sample comprised blood, either unsorted or a sorted T cell fraction (not recorded which). These receptor sequences come from a human donor who was either an allogeneic HSCT recipient or a stem cell or donor lymphocyte infusion donor (not recorded which). It is not recorded whose cells these are; they may come from a transplant donor.

The rearrangement uses TRBV6-5 and TRBJ2-7, with D possibly TRBD2 on 6 matching bases. From germline, CDR1 is MNHEY and CDR2 SVGAGI. Between the trimmed V and J ends, which lost 8 bases and 0 bases, there was a span of 11 bases. The CDR3 consists of 13 residues. CDR3 sequence reads: CASLGGSSYEQYF. The CDR3, as DNA: TGTGCCAGCCTTGGGGGGAGCTCCTACGAGCAGTACTTC.

The chain links TRBV5-1 to TRBJ2-7; no clear D gene. Between the trimmed V and J ends, which lost 0 bases and 3 bases, there was a span of 10 bases. The CDR3 runs to 14 residues. Germline CDR1 SGHRS, CDR2 YFSETQ. The CDR3 DNA sequence: TGCGCCAGCAGCTTGGGGGTGGACGTCTACGAGCAGTACTTC. Its protein is CASSLGVDVYEQYF.

The rearrangement uses TRBV11-3 and TRBJ2-2, with D hard to call. Trimming left V 3 bases short and J 3 bases short, with 8 bases between. Looked up from germline, CDR1 is SGHNT and CDR2 is YENEEA. CDR3 length: 14 amino acids. CDR3 DNA sequence: TGTGCCAGCAGCTTCGGGCCGGACACCGGGGAGCTGTTTTTT. This codes for CASSFGPDTGELFF.

This clonotype was detected only a few times. This chain links TRBV6-5 with TRBJ2-1; 10 bases are a match to TRBD2. CDR1 is MNHEY and CDR2 is SVGAGI in the germline V gene. The length of the CDR3 is 15 residues. V shed 5 bases, J shed 7 bases, and the junction held 8 bases outside the gene matches. CDR3: CASSPSGLAVNEQFF. CDR3 bases: TGTGCCAGCAGTCCCTCCGGACTAGCGGTAAATGAGCAGTTCTTC.

The chain has TRBV18 and TRBJ2-2; perhaps D is TRBD1 or TRBD2 (5 bases each). V lost 0 bases and J 2 bases, leaving 7 bases between the germline ends. CDR1 KGHSH and CDR2 LQKENI come from the germline V gene. The CDR3 spans 15 residues. This CDR3 is CASSPPGRNTGELFF. CDR3 coding DNA: TGTGCCAGCTCACCACCGGGACGCAACACCGGGGAGCTGTTTTTT.

The chain uses TRBV3-1 and TRBJ1-3, with D possibly TRBD1 on 6 matching bases. V was clipped by 2 bases and J by 0 bases, with 14 bases between them. Germline V gene sequence: CDR1 LGHDT, CDR2 YNNKEL (reference sequence). The CDR3 is 17 residues long. The CDR3 bases are TGTGCCAGCAGCCAACCGCTGGGACATTTCTCTGGAAACACCATATATTTT. It specifies CASSQPLGHFSGNTIYF.

This chain uses TRBV12-3 or TRBV12-4 with TRBJ2-5, with D uncertain. The CDR3 length is 12 residues. The V end was cut by 4 bases, the J end by 7 bases, with 10 bases between. In DNA, the CDR3 is TGTGCCAGCAGTTCGGGCAGCCCGACCCAGTACTTC. It translates to CASSSGSPTQYF.

The chain employs TRBV5-1 and TRBJ2-5; D is perhaps TRBD1 or TRBD2 (5 bases each). CDR1 and CDR2 from the germline V gene are SGHRS and YFSETQ. Trimming shortened V by 4 bases and J by 0 bases, and 13 bases separated the two germline ends. This CDR3 is 15 amino acids long. CDR3 DNA: TGCGCCAGCAGCCCGCTTGGGACCAACCAAGAGACCCAGTACTTC. Translated, it gives CASSPLGTNQETQYF.

This clonotype was counted a few times. The chain carries TRBV5-5 and TRBJ1-3; TRBD1 aligns across 9 bases. V lost 4 bases to trimming and J lost 2 bases; unmatched junction nucleotides: 7. Germline assignment: CDR1 SGHKS and CDR2 YYEKEE (reference sequence). CDR3 length: 16 amino acids. CDR3 loop: CASSRDRAGAGNTIYF. CDR3 DNA: TGTGCCAGCAGCAGGGACAGGGCAGGCGCTGGAAACACCATATATTTT.

V gene TRBV20-1 combines with J gene TRBJ1-2, with no clear D. From germline, CDR1 is DFQATT and CDR2 SNEGSKA (reference sequence). The CDR3 contains 11 residues. V dropped 5 bases and J dropped 8 bases, with 12 bases sitting between them. CDR3 DNA sequence: TGCAGTGCTGAACAGCCATTCGGCTACACCTTC. This codes for CSAEQPFGYTF.

There are many counts of this clonotype. The chain links TRBV7-2 to TRBJ1-1; D might be TRBD1 (5 bases). The V gene's germline CDR1 is SGHTA and CDR2 FQGNSA. Trimming pared 1 base from V and 1 base from J, leaving 7 bases between. There are 14 residues in the CDR3. Here the CDR3 reads CASSLVTGNTEAFF. The CDR3 bases are TGTGCCAGCAGCTTAGTTACAGGGAACACTGAAGCTTTCTTT.

This clonotype was observed many times. The rearrangement uses TRBV7-6 and TRBJ2-3; TRBD2 aligns across 10 bases. This CDR3 comprises 18 residues. J lost 0 bases, V lost 5 bases, and 11 bases had no gene match. Germline assignment: CDR1 SGHVS and CDR2 FNYEAQ. The CDR3 sequence is CASSRRKTSGTSTDTQYF. The CDR3 DNA reads TGTGCCAGCAGCCGACGCAAAACTAGCGGGACGAGCACAGATACGCAGTATTTT.

This clonotype was counted a few times. The V call is TRBV5-1, the J call TRBJ1-2; 11 nucleotides align to TRBD1. The CDR3 has 16 residues. The trim removed 3 bases at V and 5 bases at J, leaving 9 bases unmatched. Germline assignment: CDR1 SGHRS and CDR2 YFSETQ. CDR3 protein: CASSWAGQGDLYGYTF. The DNA of the CDR3 is TGCGCCAGCAGCTGGGCGGGACAGGGGGATCTATATGGCTACACCTTC.

A few counts support this clonotype. The chain uses TRBV20-1 and TRBJ1-1; 7 bases are shared with TRBD1. V lost 2 bases and J lost 1; bases outside the gene matches: 4. Germline-derived CDR1 and CDR2 are DFQATT and SNEGSKA (reference sequence). The CDR3 length is 14 residues. CDR3 protein: CSARPRTGNTEAFF. The CDR3 region has the DNA TGCAGTGCTAGACCGCGGACAGGGAACACTGAAGCTTTCTTT.

J is TRBJ1-1 and V is TRBV29-1; weak D call: TRBD1 (5 bases). Germline CDR1 is SQVTM and CDR2 is ANQGSEA. This CDR3 region has 15 residues. V shed 8 bases and J shed 1 base, with 20 bases lying between them. The DNA of the CDR3 is TGCAGCCCTTTCGGGTACAGAGGGGCGAACACTGAAGCTTTCTTT. Protein product: CSPFGYRGANTEAFF.

The rearrangement joins TRBV5-1 to TRBJ2-3; 9 positions match TRBD2. The V gene's germline CDR1 is SGHRS and CDR2 YFSETQ. The CDR3 consists of 16 residues. J lost 2 bases, V lost 2 bases, and 6 bases had no gene match. The CDR3 sequence: CASSFETSGYTDTQYF. CDR3 DNA sequence: TGCGCCAGCAGCTTCGAGACTAGCGGATACACAGATACGCAGTATTTT. The whole variable domain, remainder taken from reference TRBV5-1 and TRBJ2-3, is KAGVTQTPRYLIKTRGQQVTLSCSPISGHRSVSWYQQTPGQGLQFLFEYFSETQRNKGNFPGRFSGRQFSNSRSEMNVSTLELGDSALYLCASSFETSGYTDTQYFGPGTRLTVL.

V and J are TRBV6-2 or TRBV6-3 and TRBJ2-7; D uncertain. V was clipped by 7 bases and J by 0 bases, with 10 bases between them. The CDR3 totals 13 residues. The germline V gene encodes CDR1 MNHEY and CDR2 SVGEGT. The CDR3 loop reads CASTRPFSYEQYF. The CDR3 nucleotides read TGTGCCAGCACCCGGCCCTTCTCCTACGAGCAGTACTTC.

The chain uses TRBV18 and TRBJ1-2; the D gene is possibly TRBD1 (6 bases). Per the germline V gene, CDR1 is KGHSH and CDR2 is LQKENI. V lost 5 bases, J lost 8 bases, and 12 bases lay in between. The CDR3 spans 12 residues. The CDR3 DNA is TGTGCCAGCTCATCGACAGGAGGAGGCTACACCTTC. This encodes CASSSTGGGYTF.

This clonotype showed up just once. The rearrangement joins TRBV11-2 to TRBJ2-1; 11 bases map to TRBD2. Unmatched junction bases numbered 1, after V lost 4 bases and J lost 2 bases. The CDR3 loop spans 15 amino acids. Per the germline V gene, CDR1 is SGHAT and CDR2 is FQNNGV. The CDR3 region is CASSYSGRAYNEQFF. Here the CDR3 DNA reads TGTGCCAGCAGCTATAGCGGGAGGGCCTACAATGAGCAGTTCTTC.

The chain has TRBV7-9 and TRBJ2-2; D might be TRBD1 (6 bases). The CDR3 has 14 residues. Per the germline V gene, CDR1 is SEHNR and CDR2 is FQNEAQ (reference sequence). V dropped 6 bases and J dropped 6 bases, with 14 bases sitting between them. The CDR3 nucleotides read TGTGCCAGCAGTTTAACAGGGACCTCCGGGGAGCTGTTTTTT. Translating it yields CASSLTGTSGELFF.

The J gene is TRBJ2-2, the V gene TRBV12-3 or TRBV12-4; no firm D call. This CDR3 spans 17 amino acids. V was pared by 3 bases and J by 1 base, with 15 bases between. CDR3 DNA: TGTGCCAGCAGTTTTAAAGAGGAACAGCGGAACACCGGGGAGCTGTTTTTT. It is translated as CASSFKEEQRNTGELFF.

V and J are TRBV6-6 and TRBJ2-7; 11 bases line up with TRBD2. Unmatched junction bases numbered 9, after V lost 0 bases and J lost 5 bases. Looked up from germline, CDR1 is MNHNY and CDR2 is SVGAGI (reference sequence). CDR3 length: 17 amino acids. The CDR3 spells CASSYSPLAGGLNEQYF. The CDR3 nucleotides are TGTGCCAGCAGTTACTCCCCCTTAGCGGGGGGGCTCAACGAGCAGTACTTC.

The CDR3 bases are TGTGCCAGCAGTGGACAGGGTCTCGAGCAGTACTTC. It translates to CASSGQGLEQYF. The rearrangement uses TRBV12-3 or TRBV12-4 and TRBJ2-7, with 8 positions matching TRBD1. The CDR3 contains 12 residues. The V gene end was trimmed by 5 bases and the J gene end by 6 bases; junction bases not matched to a gene: 3.

V and J are TRBV4-1 and TRBJ1-2; D call uncertain. CDR1 MGHRA and CDR2 YSYEKL come from the germline V gene. V was shortened by 4 bases and J by 5 bases, with 11 bases between the two germline ends. The CDR3 consists of 13 residues. The CDR3 nucleotides are TGCGCCAGCAGCCGCTTGCTGGGGTATGGCTACACCTTC. Amino acid sequence: CASSRLLGYGYTF.

This clonotype was seen once. At one end, the junction sequence differs from germline, possibly due to a read error. The CDR3 nucleotides read TGTGCCAGCAGTCGGGACGTGCCCTGGCTGCACTTC. Encoded protein: CASSRDVPWLHF. The chain uses TRBV11-2 and TRBJ2-4; tentatively, D is TRBD1 or TRBD2 (5 bases each). Germline V gene sequence: CDR1 SGHAT, CDR2 FQNNGV. The CDR3 loop spans 12 amino acids.

The genes are TRBV19 and TRBJ1-2, with TRBD1 matching 7 bases. Trimming took 4 bases from V and 2 from J; bases not matched to a gene: 7. The V gene's germline CDR1 is LNHDA and CDR2 SQIVND (reference sequence). The CDR3 length is 15 residues. Here the CDR3 DNA reads TGTGCCAGTAGTACCCGACAGGGAGGAAACTATGGCTACACCTTC. Translating it yields CASSTRQGGNYGYTF.

CDR3 DNA sequence: TGTGCCAGCAGTAACAGGCCAAGCTCTGGGGCCAACGTCCTGACTTTC. The encoded protein is CASSNRPSSGANVLTF. The rearrangement links TRBV12-3 or TRBV12-4 to TRBJ2-6, with D tentatively TRBD1 (5 bases). The CDR3 totals 16 residues. V was pared by 5 bases and J by 0 bases, with 11 bases between.

The chain couples TRBV7-8 to TRBJ1-2; D possibly corresponds to TRBD1 (5 bases). V dropped 1 base and J dropped 5 bases, with 11 bases sitting between them. Per germline, CDR1 SGHVS and CDR2 FQNEAQ. The CDR3 runs 14 residues. For the CDR3, the DNA is TGTGCCAGCAGCTTAGTTCGGGGACCGTATGGCTACACCTTC. Translating it yields CASSLVRGPYGYTF.

This clonotype was recorded a few times. The V gene is TRBV12-3 or TRBV12-4, the J gene TRBJ1-1, with no clear D. V was shortened by 4 bases and J by 7 bases, with 16 bases between the two germline ends. The CDR3 is made up of 14 amino acids. In DNA form, the CDR3 reads TGTGCCAGCAGTTCAGAGGGCCCTAAACGTGAAGCTTTCTTT. It is translated as CASSSEGPKREAFF.

The chain uses TRBV3-1 and TRBJ1-1, with 7 bases aligning to TRBD1. The CDR3 totals 15 residues. Looked up from germline, CDR1 is LGHDT and CDR2 is YNNKEL (reference sequence). V lost 4 bases to trimming and J lost 4 bases; unmatched junction nucleotides: 9. The chain's CDR3 is CASSPIRQGTTEAFF. The CDR3 nucleotides are TGTGCCAGCAGCCCTATCCGACAGGGAACCACTGAAGCTTTCTTT.

The chain uses TRBV2 and TRBJ1-1, with D maybe TRBD1 (5 bases). V shed 8 bases and J shed 4 bases, with 17 bases lying between them. CDR3 length: 14 amino acids. The germline gives CDR1 SNHLY, CDR2 FYNNEI. The CDR3 is CASGPGRWVTEAFF. In nucleotides, the CDR3 is TGTGCCAGCGGACCGGGACGTTGGGTCACTGAAGCTTTCTTT.

This clonotype was detected only a few times. This chain links TRBV6-1 with TRBJ2-7, with D perhaps TRBD1 (6 bases). CDR3 length: 14 amino acids. Looked up from germline, CDR1 is MNHNS and CDR2 is SASEGT. V was trimmed by 5 bases and J by 0 bases, leaving 11 bases between them. The CDR3 region has the DNA TGTGCCAGCAGTCGCCGGGACACCTCCTACGAGCAGTACTTC. It specifies CASSRRDTSYEQYF.